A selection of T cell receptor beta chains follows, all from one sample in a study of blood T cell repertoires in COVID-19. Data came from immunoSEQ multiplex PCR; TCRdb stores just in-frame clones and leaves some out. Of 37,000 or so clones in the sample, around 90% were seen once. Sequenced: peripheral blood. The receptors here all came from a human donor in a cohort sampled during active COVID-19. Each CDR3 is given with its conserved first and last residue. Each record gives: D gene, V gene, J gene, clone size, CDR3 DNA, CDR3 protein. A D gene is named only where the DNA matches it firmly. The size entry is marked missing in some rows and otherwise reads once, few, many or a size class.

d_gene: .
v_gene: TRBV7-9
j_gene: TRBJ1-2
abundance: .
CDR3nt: TGTGCCAGCAGCCCTACGGGGGGGGGCGACTATGGCTACACCTTC
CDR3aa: CASSPTGGGDYGYTF

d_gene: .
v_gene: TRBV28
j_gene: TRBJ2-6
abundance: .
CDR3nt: TGTGCCAGCAGTTACGGAGGGGTTTCTGGGGCCAACGTCCTGACTTTC
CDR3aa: CASSYGGVSGANVLTF

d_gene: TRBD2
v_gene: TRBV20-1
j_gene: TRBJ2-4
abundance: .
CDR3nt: TGCAGTGCTAGTGTTGGAGCGGGACTCAAAAACATTCAGTACTTC
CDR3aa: CSASVGAGLKNIQYF

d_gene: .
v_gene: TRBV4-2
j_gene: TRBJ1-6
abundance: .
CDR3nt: TGTGCCAGCAGCCAAGATTCGACAGGTTACGGTTCACCCCTCCACTTT
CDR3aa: CASSQDSTGYGSPLHF

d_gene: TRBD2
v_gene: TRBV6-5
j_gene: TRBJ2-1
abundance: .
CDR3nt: TGTGCCAGCAGGGGACTAGCGGGAGCGAGTGAGCAGTTCTTC
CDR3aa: CASRGLAGASEQFF

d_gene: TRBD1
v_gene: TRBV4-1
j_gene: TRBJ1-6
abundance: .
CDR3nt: TGCGCCAGCAGCATGGGACAGTTTAATTCACCCCTCCACTTT
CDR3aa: CASSMGQFNSPLHF

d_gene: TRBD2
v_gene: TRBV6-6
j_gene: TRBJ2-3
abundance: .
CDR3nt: TGTGCCAGCAGTTCTCTAGCGGGCACAGATACGCAGTATTTT
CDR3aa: CASSSLAGTDTQYF

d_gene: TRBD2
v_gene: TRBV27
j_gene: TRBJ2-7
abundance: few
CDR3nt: TGTGCCAGCAGTTCGACTAGCCGCGAGCAGTACTTC
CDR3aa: CASSSTSREQYF

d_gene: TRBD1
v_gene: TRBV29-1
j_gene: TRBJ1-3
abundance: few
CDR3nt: TGCAGCGTTGGTGCAGGGGGGAGAAACACCATATATTTT
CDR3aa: CSVGAGGRNTIYF

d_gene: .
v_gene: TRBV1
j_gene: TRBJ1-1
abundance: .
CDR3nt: TGCACCAGCGGGACAGGAAGGAACACTGAAGCTTTCTTT
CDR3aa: CTSGTGRNTEAFF

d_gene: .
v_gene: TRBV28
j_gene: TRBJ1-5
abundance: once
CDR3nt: TGTGCCAGCAGCTCGAGCGGGGGAGGCAATCAGCCCCAGCATTTT
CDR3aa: CASSSSGGGNQPQHF

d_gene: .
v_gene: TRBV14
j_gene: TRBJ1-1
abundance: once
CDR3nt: TGTGCCAGCAGCCACAATTTGAGGACTGAAGCTTTCTTT
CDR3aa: CASSHNLRTEAFF

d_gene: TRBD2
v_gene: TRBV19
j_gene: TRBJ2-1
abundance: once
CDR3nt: TGTGCCAGTAACATAGCGGGGGGCTACAATGAGCAGTTCTTC
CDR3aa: CASNIAGGYNEQFF

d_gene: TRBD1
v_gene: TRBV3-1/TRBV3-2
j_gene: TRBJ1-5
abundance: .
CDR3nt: TGTGCCAGCAGCCAGCCACAGGGGCCGCAGCATTTT
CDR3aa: CASSQPQGPQHF

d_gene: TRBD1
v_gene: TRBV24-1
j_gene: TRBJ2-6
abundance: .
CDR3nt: TGTGCCACCAGTGCCGGGGGACAGGGAGTCTCTGGGGCCAACGTCCTGACTTTC
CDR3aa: CATSAGGQGVSGANVLTF

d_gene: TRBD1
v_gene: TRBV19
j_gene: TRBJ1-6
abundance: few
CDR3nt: TGTGCCAGTACCCAAGACAGGGTCTACTATAATTCACCCCTCCACTTT
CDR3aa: CASTQDRVYYNSPLHF

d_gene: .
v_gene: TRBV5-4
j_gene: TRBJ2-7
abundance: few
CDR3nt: TGTGCCAGCAGCTTGGCGGGAAGCTACGAGCAGTACTTC
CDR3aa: CASSLAGSYEQYF